Shown below are 31 T cell receptor beta chains from a single sample sequenced in a study of early T cells in non-severe SARS-CoV-2 infection. TCRdb fed the 5' RACE reads into MiXCR, producing one record per CDR3 protein. The sample contains about 64,000 distinct CDR3 sequences, less than 20% of which appear only once. The starting material was whole blood, obtained at baseline. The receptors here all came from an adult who was a healthcare worker with PCR-confirmed SARS-CoV-2 infection or an uninfected control (not recorded which).

This rearrangement joins TRBV4-1 to TRBJ1-1; D may be TRBD1 (5 bases). This CDR3 is 16 amino acids long. Germline lookup yields CDR1 MGHRA and CDR2 YSYEKL. Deletions cut 0 bases from V and 0 bases from J, with 11 bases between. CDR3: CASSQDEGLLNTEAFF. CDR3 coding DNA: TGCGCCAGCAGCCAAGATGAGGGGCTATTGAACACTGAAGCTTTCTTT.

In its sample, this clonotype was seen a few times. V and J are TRBV11-2 and TRBJ1-1; 9 nucleotides line up with TRBD1. In germline, CDR1 is SGHAT, CDR2 FQNNGV. The CDR3 loop spans 15 amino acids. After removal of 5 bases from V and 7 bases from J, the junction contained 11 bases not matched to a gene. Here the CDR3 reads CASSTGRTGDDEAFF. CDR3 nucleotide sequence: TGTGCCAGCAGCACGGGAAGGACAGGGGATGATGAAGCTTTCTTT.

This clonotype was detected ten times or more. The rearrangement uses TRBV20-1 and TRBJ2-3, with no clear D. In germline, CDR1 is DFQATT, CDR2 SNEGSKA (reference sequence). The V gene lost 1 base and the J gene lost 3 bases, with 8 bases spanning the gap. The CDR3 is made up of 13 amino acids. The CDR3 sequence: CSARGSWTDTQYF. The CDR3 DNA sequence: TGCAGTGCTAGAGGCAGCTGGACAGATACGCAGTATTTT.

This clonotype was recorded at least ten times. This chain joins TRBV7-2 and TRBJ2-3; 14 nucleotides align to TRBD2. Germline CDR1 reads SGHTA; CDR2 reads FQGNSA. CDR3 size: 15 residues. J gave up 4 bases and V 3 bases, and 0 bases lay outside the gene matches. The CDR3, as DNA: TGTGCCAGCAGCTTGGGACTAGCGGGGGCAGATACGCAGTATTTT. Translating gives CASSLGLAGADTQYF.

The V and J genes are TRBV5-1 and TRBJ1-1, with TRBD1 identical over 7 bases. CDR1 and CDR2 from the germline V gene are SGHRS and YFSETQ. The CDR3 consists of 17 residues. V shed 7 bases and J 0 bases; nucleotides not matched to a gene: 15. The CDR3, as DNA: TGCGCCAGCTCCCCGGGACAGCTCGCTGCCATGAACACTGAAGCTTTCTTT. It encodes CASSPGQLAAMNTEAFF.

In this sample, this clonotype turned up a few times. The chain couples TRBV11-2 to TRBJ2-1; D is perhaps TRBD2 (5 bases). This CDR3 region has 15 residues. The germline gives CDR1 SGHAT, CDR2 FQNNGV. The germline V and J ends were trimmed by 5 bases and 2 bases, with 13 bases remaining between them. CDR3 nucleotide sequence: TGTGCCAGCAGCCAAGGACTGGAACCCTACAATGAGCAGTTCTTC. Translation gives CASSQGLEPYNEQFF.

This clonotype appeared many times. The V call is TRBV7-9, the J call TRBJ2-6, with 8 nucleotides matching TRBD1. Germline V gene data show CDR1 as SEHNR and CDR2 as FQNEAQ (reference sequence). The junction had 4 bases not matched to a gene; V was cut back by 1 base and J by 2 bases. This CDR3 region has 17 residues. The CDR3 is CASSLGQGSTGANVLTF. Here the CDR3 DNA reads TGTGCCAGCAGCTTAGGACAGGGGAGCACTGGGGCCAACGTCCTGACTTTC.

The chain employs TRBV20-1 and TRBJ2-5; D unclear. This CDR3 is built from 14 residues. V gave up 6 bases and J gave up 1 base, with 15 bases separating them. In germline, CDR1 is DFQATT, CDR2 SNEGSKA (reference sequence). The CDR3: CSATPQRFQETQYF. DNA for the CDR3: TGCAGTGCGACACCGCAGAGGTTCCAAGAGACCCAGTACTTC.

V is TRBV6-5 and J is TRBJ1-2, with a possible D match to TRBD1 (6 bases). The CDR3 sequence is 15 residues long. Trimming took off 5 bases at V and 5 bases at J, with 18 bases between the two ends. Germline V gene sequence: CDR1 MNHEY, CDR2 SVGAGI. The CDR3 here is CASSGPTGTTYGYTF. In DNA form, the CDR3 reads TGTGCCAGCAGTGGCCCGACCGGGACAACTTATGGCTACACCTTC.

This clonotype was found a few times. The V and J genes are TRBV6-6 and TRBJ1-1; TRBD1 agrees at 9 bases. CDR1 and CDR2 from the germline V gene are MNHNY and SVGAGI (reference sequence). V was pared by 4 bases and J by 3 bases, with 6 bases of the junction left unmatched. The CDR3 is 15 amino acids. The CDR3 coding sequence is TGTGCCAGCAGTTCCAACAGGGGGCCTGACACTGAAGCTTTCTTT. Residues: CASSSNRGPDTEAFF.

This clonotype was seen only a few times. The chain has TRBV5-1 and TRBJ2-7; 7 bases align to TRBD1. Germline loops: CDR1 SGHRS, CDR2 YFSETQ. The CDR3 runs 15 residues. The J segment lost 0 bases and the V segment lost 0 bases, leaving 3 bases of the junction unmatched. The CDR3 is CASSLGDRSSYEQYF. In DNA, the CDR3 is TGCGCCAGCAGCTTGGGGGACAGAAGCTCCTACGAGCAGTACTTC.

This clonotype was observed a handful of times. The chain carries TRBV19 and TRBJ1-1; D perhaps matches TRBD1 (5 bases). In germline, CDR1 is LNHDA, CDR2 SQIVND (reference sequence). Trimming removed 7 bases from V and 5 bases from J, with 20 bases in between. The CDR3 sequence is 15 residues long. CDR3 in amino acids: CASISGGSGVTEAFF. Written as DNA, the CDR3 is TGTGCCAGTATAAGTGGGGGGTCAGGAGTGACTGAAGCTTTCTTT.

The table lists this clonotype with many counts. The CDR3 sequence is CASSYSAGGGETQYF. CDR3 nucleotide sequence: TGTGCCAGCAGTTACTCGGCGGGGGGTGGCGAGACCCAGTACTTC. The rearrangement joins TRBV6-5 to TRBJ2-5; 8 bases match TRBD2. V lost 0 bases to trimming and J lost 5 bases; unmatched junction nucleotides: 5. CDR3 length equals 15 residues. Germline CDR1 reads MNHEY; CDR2 reads SVGAGI.

This clonotype came up a few times. The gene calls are TRBV18 and TRBJ2-7; D gene ambiguous. The CDR3 consists of 11 residues. Between the trimmed V and J ends, which lost 5 bases and 4 bases, there was a span of 6 bases. CDR1 is KGHSH and CDR2 is LQKENI in the germline V gene. CDR3 in DNA: TGTGCCAGCTCATCCCAGTACGAGCAGTACTTC. Its protein is CASSSQYEQYF.

The rearrangement uses TRBV12-3 or TRBV12-4 and TRBJ1-1; D not resolved. V dropped 0 bases and J dropped 5 bases, with 10 bases sitting between them. The CDR3 contains 14 residues. Here the CDR3 DNA reads TGTGCCAGCAGTTTAGCGCGATCAAAAACTGAAGCTTTCTTT. Its translation: CASSLARSKTEAFF.

The rearrangement joins TRBV5-4 to TRBJ2-3; no firm D call. Germline V lookup: CDR1 SGHNT, CDR2 YYREEE (reference sequence). This CDR3 region has 14 residues. The V and J ends lost 3 bases and 4 bases respectively, with 12 bases between them. Written as DNA, the CDR3 is TGTGCCAGCAGCTATACGGGCCCGGCAGATACGCAGTATTTT. This sequence encodes CASSYTGPADTQYF.

Worth noting for this clonotype: A read error may explain this, as a much larger clone is one base away. V usage is TRBV29-1 and J usage is TRBJ2-7; tentatively, D is TRBD2 (6 bases). Trimming removed 4 bases at V and 2 bases at J, with 12 bases between. The CDR3 is 13 amino acids. From germline, CDR1 is SQVTM and CDR2 ANQGSEA. The CDR3 spells CSVGSGRPYEQYF. CDR3 coding DNA: TGCAGCGTTGGCTCAGGGAGGCCCTACGAGCAGTACTTC.

The chain combines TRBV20-1 with TRBJ2-5; 11 bases agree with TRBD2. Germline V gives CDR1 DFQATT, CDR2 SNEGSKA (reference sequence). V gave up 3 bases and J gave up 5 bases; unmatched junction bases: 8. The CDR3 loop spans 15 amino acids. The CDR3: CSASLAGGGVETQYF. The DNA for the CDR3 is TGCAGTGCTAGCCTAGCGGGAGGTGGGGTGGAGACCCAGTACTTC.

The chain carries TRBV12-3 or TRBV12-4 and TRBJ2-5; 9 nucleotides agree with TRBD1. The CDR3 loop spans 15 amino acids. V was clipped by 4 bases and J by 0 bases; unmatched bases: 3. The CDR3 protein is CASSSGTGYQETQYF. The CDR3 DNA reads TGTGCCAGCAGTTCCGGGACAGGGTACCAAGAGACCCAGTACTTC.

The table lists this clonotype with a few counts. The rearrangement uses TRBV5-1 and TRBJ1-1; D is unclear. The ends were cut back, 4 bases at V and 2 bases at J, with 9 bases in the middle. CDR1 is SGHRS and CDR2 is YFSETQ in the germline V gene. The CDR3 length is 13 residues. The CDR3 DNA follows: TGCGCCAGCAGCGCGGACGGAAACACTGAAGCTTTCTTT. This gives the protein CASSADGNTEAFF.

The J gene is TRBJ2-7, the V gene TRBV9, with 7 bases lining up with TRBD1. Losses at the gene ends were 3 bases for V and 3 bases for J; bases not matched to a gene: 3. The CDR3 loop spans 13 amino acids. Germline CDR1 reads SGDLS; CDR2 reads YYNGEE. CDR3 sequence reads: CASSGGQNYEQYF. CDR3 bases: TGTGCCAGCAGCGGGGGACAGAACTACGAGCAGTACTTC.

The V gene is TRBV6-4, the J gene TRBJ2-6; 8 nucleotides line up with TRBD2. J was trimmed by 0 bases and V by 6 bases; bases with no gene match: 4. Germline CDR1 is MRHNA and CDR2 is SNTAGT. CDR3 length: 16 residues. This chain's CDR3 is CASSPGGTSGANVLTF. The DNA for the CDR3 is TGTGCCAGCAGCCCGGGGGGGACCTCTGGGGCCAACGTCCTGACTTTC.

This clonotype has more than one count but fewer than ten. This chain joins TRBV11-2 and TRBJ1-6, with 9 bases that match TRBD1. The CDR3 is made up of 16 amino acids. From germline, CDR1 is SGHAT and CDR2 FQNNGV. Trimming removed 2 bases from V and 7 bases from J; junction bases left unmatched: 6. CDR3 loop: CASSLKKGQGNSPLHF. The DNA for the CDR3 is TGTGCCAGCAGCTTAAAAAAGGGACAGGGAAATTCACCCCTCCACTTT. Drawing the rest from reference TRBV11-2 and TRBJ1-6, the complete variable domain is EAGVAQSPRYKIIEKRQSVAFWCNPISGHATLYWYQQILGQGPKLLIQFQNNGVVDDSQLPKDRFSAERLKGVDSTLKIQPAKLEDSAVYLCASSLKKGQGNSPLHFGNGTRLTVT.

This chain joins TRBV29-1 and TRBJ2-5; D not resolved. The V gene's germline CDR1 is SQVTM and CDR2 ANQGSEA. V lost 7 bases to trimming and J lost 5 bases, with 14 bases between them. There are 12 residues in the CDR3. CDR3 DNA sequence: TGCAGCGCCGAGGCTAGTGGTGAGACCCAGTACTTC. It is translated as CSAEASGETQYF.

This clonotype was observed a handful of times. The chain couples TRBV3-1 to TRBJ2-7; 12 bases are a match to TRBD2. V lost 3 bases to trimming and J lost 6 bases; unmatched junction nucleotides: 6. Germline V CDR1 and CDR2: LGHDT, YNNKEL (reference sequence). The CDR3 contains 15 residues. The chain's CDR3 is CASSQAGLAGSEQYF. The CDR3 bases are TGTGCCAGCAGCCAGGCGGGACTAGCGGGCTCCGAGCAGTACTTC.

The V and J genes are TRBV20-1 and TRBJ2-1; 11 bases are shared with TRBD2. V dropped 4 bases and J dropped 7; count of bases not matched to a gene: 3. The CDR3 is 13 residues long. In germline, CDR1 is DFQATT, CDR2 SNEGSKA (reference sequence). The CDR3 DNA sequence: TGCAGTGCTATAGCGGGAGGGAGGAATGAGCAGTTCTTC. It translates to CSAIAGGRNEQFF.

In its sample, this clonotype was seen many times. CDR3 coding DNA: TGTGCCAGCAGTGTACGGACGGCTACCTACGAGCAGTACTTC. Protein sequence: CASSVRTATYEQYF. The chain carries TRBV27 and TRBJ2-7; no firm D call. Trimming stripped 5 bases from V and 2 bases from J, with 13 bases between. This CDR3 has 14 residues. CDR1 and CDR2 from the germline V gene are MNHEY and SMNVEV (reference sequence).

This clonotype came up a few times. The J gene is TRBJ2-7, the V gene TRBV19; 8 bases line up with TRBD1. The CDR3 covers 14 residues. V was pared by 9 bases and J by 0 bases, with 7 bases of the junction left unmatched. Germline V gene sequence: CDR1 LNHDA, CDR2 SQIVND (reference sequence). CDR3 residues: CARGTGTISYEQYF. The DNA of the CDR3 is TGTGCCAGGGGGACAGGAACCATCTCCTACGAGCAGTACTTC.

This chain uses TRBV25-1 with TRBJ1-2, with D possibly being TRBD1 (5 bases). With 1 base removed from V and 10 bases from J, the gap between germline ends came to 13 bases. The CDR3 contains 13 residues. CDR1 is MGHDK, CDR2 SYGVNS, per germline. The CDR3: CASSEFGGEVYTF. Here the CDR3 DNA reads TGTGCCAGCAGTGAATTCGGGGGAGAGGTCTACACCTTC.

This clonotype was detected ten times or more. The chain has TRBV5-6 and TRBJ1-6; D is uncertain. CDR3 length: 13 residues. V lost 0 bases to trimming and J lost 13 bases, with 11 bases between them. Germline loops: CDR1 SGHDT, CDR2 YYEEEE. The CDR3 nucleotides read TGTGCCAGCAGCTTGGAGGGCTTTAAGCCCCTCCACTTT. Encoded protein: CASSLEGFKPLHF.

The chain has TRBV12-3 or TRBV12-4 and TRBJ2-7, with 7 bases lining up with TRBD1. CDR3 size: 12 residues. With V trimmed by 8 bases and J by 2 bases, 3 bases remained unmatched. In DNA form, the CDR3 reads TGTGCCAGCCGGGACAGTACCTACGAGCAGTACTTC. This gives the protein CASRDSTYEQYF.